This T cell receptor beta chain emerged from a study of OX40 agonist ivuxolimab in advanced cancers. As for the study in general: Patients' therapy was ivuxolimab, an antibody that acts as an agonist of OX40 (CD134).

The germline V gene encodes CDR1 GTSNPN and CDR2 SVGIG (reference sequence). The germline V and J ends were trimmed by 4 bases and 3 bases, with 15 bases remaining between them. The CDR3 is 14 residues long. Autoimmune disease history or systemic immunosuppression disqualified patients. Peripheral blood came from all dose cohorts at three timepoints. Sequenced by immunoSEQ multiplex PCR; TCRdb stores in-frame clones only, minus some. The sample holds tens of thousands of clones, around four fifths seen once. The chain recombines TRBV30 with TRBJ1-2; no clear D gene. This TCR was recovered from an adult with an advanced solid tumor such as melanoma, head and neck, liver or kidney cancer. Specimen: CD4+ or CD8+ T cells sorted from blood, collected in a trial of the OX40 agonist ivuxolimab. DNA of the CDR3: TGTGCCTGGAATCCTTTATCTGGGTACTATGGCTACACCTTC. Its protein product is CAWNPLSGYYGYTF.